This T cell receptor (beta chain) appears in the sequencing data of a study of shared clonotypes between healthy human individuals. In the study overall: Used for every donor were three CD4 naive, three CD4 memory, two CD8 naive and one CD8 memory plate.

General study points: Naive subsets usually exceeded memory subsets in estimated richness. When compared with the clonotypes that were shared by all four sorted-subset donors, the non-shared clonotypes turned out to have lower generation probabilities.

CD45RO-negative cells were positively selected for CCR7, leaving out terminally differentiated effector memory CD45RA+ cells. DNA at 150 to 250 ng, approximately 30,000 T cell genomes, went into sorted-subset replicate PCRs. The table came from immunoSEQ multiplex PCR; TCRdb's copy has only in-frame clones and leaves some out. The table lists some 2.1 million clones, roughly 95% of them singletons. On this clone: No antigen is known for it.

V was shortened by 5 bases and J by 6 bases, with 20 bases between the two germline ends. This CDR3 region has 15 residues. Germline V gene sequence: CDR1 SEHNR, CDR2 FQNEAQ (reference sequence). This receptor was obtained from a man in his late teens or twenties in good health. Some clones in this sample may be carry-over from other donors' samples. The sample was naive CD8+ T cells from PBMCs. The chain combines TRBV7-9 with TRBJ2-7; perhaps TRBD2 as D (6 bases). The CDR3 sequence is CASSPPTGALFEQYF. The DNA for the CDR3 is TGTGCCAGCAGCCCCCCCACGGGAGCCCTCTTCGAGCAGTACTTC.